This TCR beta chain was recorded in a study of blood T cell repertoires in COVID-19. As for the study in general: The United States, Italy and Spain were the sources of the acute and convalescent COVID-19 samples. PBMCs, B-cell-depleted T cells, or T cells were the source of the cDNA or gDNA that made up the material.

With 6 bases removed from V and 5 bases from J, the gap between germline ends came to 10 bases. The CDR3 contains 11 residues. CDR1 and CDR2 from the germline V gene are DFQATT and SNEGSKA (reference sequence). Source study methods: Reference gene primer amplification gave estimated nucleated cell counts. TCRdb's table, derived via immunoSEQ multiplex PCR, lists solely in-frame clones and lacks some. V and J calls plus clone size are reproduced from that table; the DNA served to infer D and trimming. This sample yields over 200,000 clones, of which over 75% are seen a single time; roughly 4.9% belongs to the top ten.

The sequenced material came from peripheral blood. The clonotype originates from a human donor in a cohort sampled during active COVID-19. The chain recombines TRBV20-1 with TRBJ2-5; D perhaps matches TRBD2 (5 bases). The CDR3 nucleotides read TGCAGTGCCGGGAATTGGGAGACCCAGTACTTC. Residues: CSAGNWETQYF.